What follows are 10 T cell receptor beta chains derived from one specimen sequenced in a study of shared clonotypes between healthy human individuals. Naive CD8 cells lacked CD45RO, underwent positive selection for CCR7 and left out terminally differentiated effector memory CD45RA+ cells. The data were produced by immunoSEQ multiplex PCR, yet TCRdb's version contains in-frame clones alone and is incomplete. This repertoire shows about 1.9 million clones, roughly 95% found once; its top ten account for under 2%. Material for sequencing was naive CD8+ T cells from PBMCs. The receptors were gathered from a man younger than 35 in good health. Some clones in this sample may be carry-over from other donors' samples.

The rearrangement uses TRBV19 and TRBJ1-2; D remains unclear. The V and J ends lost 6 bases and 4 bases respectively, with 18 bases between them. Germline lookup yields CDR1 LNHDA and CDR2 SQIVND (reference sequence). The CDR3 length is 15 residues. The CDR3 DNA reads TGTGCCAGTAGCCCAACGGGAAACCGCTTCTATGGCTACACCTTC. It specifies CASSPTGNRFYGYTF.

J is TRBJ1-1 and V is TRBV6-4; D gene uncertain. The CDR3 consists of 12 residues. Germline CDR1 MRHNA, CDR2 SNTAGT. The V end was cut by 6 bases, the J end by 11 bases, with 16 bases between. CDR3 region: CASRTQTMTAFF. The DNA for the CDR3 is TGTGCCAGCAGGACACAGACGATGACGGCTTTCTTT.

This clone was seen only a few times. Other DNA sequences in the sample encode the same CDR3. This sequence joins TRBV19 and TRBJ2-6; D gene uncertain. V was pared by 3 bases and J by 0 bases, with 6 bases between. Looked up from germline, CDR1 is LNHDA and CDR2 is SQIVND (reference sequence). The CDR3 is 15 amino acids. This CDR3 is CASSIGGSGANVLTF. The CDR3 DNA follows: TGTGCCAGTAGTATTGGCGGCTCTGGGGCCAACGTCCTGACTTTC.

The V and J genes are TRBV5-6 and TRBJ2-7, with no clear D. The CDR3 sequence is 13 residues long. Germline lookup yields CDR1 SGHDT and CDR2 YYEEEE. V lost 0 bases and J lost 2, with 6 bases in between. CDR3 residues: CASSLVETYEQYF. CDR3 DNA: TGTGCCAGCAGCTTGGTGGAGACCTACGAGCAGTACTTC.

This chain connects TRBV4-1 to TRBJ1-5, with D unresolved. V shed 1 base and J shed 0 bases, with 16 bases lying between them. The CDR3 is made up of 18 amino acids. CDR1 is MGHRA, CDR2 YSYEKL, per germline. CDR3 nucleotides: TGCGCCAGCAGCCAAGTGCTGTCAGATTTTTATAGCAATCAGCCCCAGCATTTT. Translating it yields CASSQVLSDFYSNQPQHF.

In DNA, the CDR3 is TGTGCCAGCAGTGAGAGGACAGGGAAGAACGAGCAGTACTTC. This codes for CASSERTGKNEQYF. This chain joins TRBV27 and TRBJ2-7; 8 nucleotides match TRBD1. Germline trimming cut 5 bases from V and 5 bases from J; bases unmatched to any gene: 8. Per germline, CDR1 MNHEY and CDR2 SMNVEV (reference sequence). This CDR3 region has 14 residues.

V gene TRBV2 combines with J gene TRBJ2-1, with D tentatively TRBD2 (5 bases). CDR1 is SNHLY and CDR2 is FYNNEI in the germline V gene. This CDR3 contains 13 residues. V lost 7 bases, J lost 14 bases, and 21 bases lay in between. The CDR3 loop is CASKAPGSMEEFF. CDR3 bases: TGTGCCAGCAAGGCCCCGGGCTCCATGGAGGAGTTCTTC. Drawing the rest from reference TRBV2 and TRBJ2-1, the complete variable domain is EPEVTQTPSHQVTQMGQEVILRCVPISNHLYFYWYRQILGQKVEFLVSFYNNEISEKSEIFDDQFSVERPDGSNFTLKIRSTKLEDSAMYFCASKAPGSMEEFFGPGTRLTVL.

J is TRBJ1-4 and V is TRBV19; D unresolved. Trimming removed 7 bases at V and 2 bases at J, with 8 bases between. CDR3 length equals 13 residues. Per the germline V gene, CDR1 is LNHDA and CDR2 is SQIVND (reference sequence). CDR3 in amino acids: CASNGQTNEKLFF. CDR3 bases: TGTGCCAGTAATGGGCAGACTAATGAAAAACTGTTTTTT.

The rearrangement joins TRBV9 to TRBJ2-1; D gene uncertain. V was pared by 0 bases and J by 8 bases, with 15 bases between. CDR3 length equals 15 residues. From germline, CDR1 is SGDLS and CDR2 YYNGEE. CDR3 bases: TGTGCCAGCAGCGTAGGAGGTCGGAAGGTCCATGAGCAGTTCTTC. Protein sequence: CASSVGGRKVHEQFF.

V and J are TRBV27 and TRBJ2-2; D ambiguous. CDR3 length equals 13 residues. The V end lost 8 bases, the J end lost 0 bases, and 7 bases lay between the germline ends. Germline CDR1 reads MNHEY; CDR2 reads SMNVEV (reference sequence). The CDR3 coding sequence is TGTGCCAGCTGTCGGACGAACACCGGGGAGCTGTTTTTT. It specifies CASCRTNTGELFF.